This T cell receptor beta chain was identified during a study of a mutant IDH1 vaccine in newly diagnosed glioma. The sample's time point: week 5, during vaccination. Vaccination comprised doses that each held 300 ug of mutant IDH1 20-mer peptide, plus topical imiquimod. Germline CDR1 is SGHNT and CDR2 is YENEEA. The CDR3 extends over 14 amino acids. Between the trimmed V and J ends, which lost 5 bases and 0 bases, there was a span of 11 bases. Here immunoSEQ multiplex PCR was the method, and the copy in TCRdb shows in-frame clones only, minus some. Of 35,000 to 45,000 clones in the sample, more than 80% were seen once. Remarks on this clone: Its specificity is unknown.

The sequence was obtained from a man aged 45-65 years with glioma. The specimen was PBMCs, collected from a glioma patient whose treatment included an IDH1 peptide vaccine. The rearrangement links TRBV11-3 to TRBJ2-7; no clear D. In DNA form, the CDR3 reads TGTGCCAGCAGCAGAACGGACCTCTCCTACGAGCAGTACTTC. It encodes CASSRTDLSYEQYF.